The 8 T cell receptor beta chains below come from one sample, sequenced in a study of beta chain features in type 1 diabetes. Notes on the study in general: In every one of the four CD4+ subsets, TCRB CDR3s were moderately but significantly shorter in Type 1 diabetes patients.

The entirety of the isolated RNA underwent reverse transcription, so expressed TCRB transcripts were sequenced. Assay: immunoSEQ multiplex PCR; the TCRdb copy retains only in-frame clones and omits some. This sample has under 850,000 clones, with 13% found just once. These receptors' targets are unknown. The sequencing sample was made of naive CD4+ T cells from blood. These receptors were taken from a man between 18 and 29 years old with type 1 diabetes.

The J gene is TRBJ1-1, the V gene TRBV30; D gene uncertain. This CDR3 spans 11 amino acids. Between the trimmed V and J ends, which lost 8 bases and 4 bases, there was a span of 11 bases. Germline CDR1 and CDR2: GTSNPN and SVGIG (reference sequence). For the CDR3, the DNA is TGTGCCCAAGGGCGGGCCACTGAAGCTTTCTTT. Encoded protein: CAQGRATEAFF. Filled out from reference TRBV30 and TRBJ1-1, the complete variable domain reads SQTIHQWPATLVQPVGSPLSLECTVEGTSNPNLYWYRQAAGRGLQLLFYSVGIGQISSEVPQNLSASRPQDRQFILSSKKLLLSDSGFYLCAQGRATEAFFGQGTRLTVV.

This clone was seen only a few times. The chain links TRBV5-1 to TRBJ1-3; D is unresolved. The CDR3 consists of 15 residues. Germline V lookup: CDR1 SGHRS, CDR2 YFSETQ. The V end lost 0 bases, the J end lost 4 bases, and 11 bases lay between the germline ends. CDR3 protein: CASSLEVPAGNTIYF. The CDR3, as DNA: TGCGCCAGCAGCTTGGAGGTTCCGGCGGGAAACACCATATATTTT.

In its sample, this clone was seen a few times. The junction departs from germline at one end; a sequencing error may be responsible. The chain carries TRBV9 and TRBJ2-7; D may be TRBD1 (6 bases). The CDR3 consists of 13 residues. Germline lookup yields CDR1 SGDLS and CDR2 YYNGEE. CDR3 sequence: CASSRLDSMVLRF. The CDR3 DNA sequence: TGTGCCAGCAGCAGACTGGACAGTATGGTCCTCCGCTTC.

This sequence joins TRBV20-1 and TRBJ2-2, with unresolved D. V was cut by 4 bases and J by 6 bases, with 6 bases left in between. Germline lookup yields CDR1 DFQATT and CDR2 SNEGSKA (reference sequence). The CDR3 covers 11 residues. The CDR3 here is CSANLAGELFF. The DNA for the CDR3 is TGCAGTGCTAACCTGGCCGGGGAGCTGTTTTTT.

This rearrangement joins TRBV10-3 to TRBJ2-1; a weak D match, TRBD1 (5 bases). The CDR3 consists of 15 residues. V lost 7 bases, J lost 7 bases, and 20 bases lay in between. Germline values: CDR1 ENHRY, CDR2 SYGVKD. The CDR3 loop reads CAINRSGLDYNEQFF. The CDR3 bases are TGTGCCATCAATCGCTCAGGGTTAGATTATAATGAGCAGTTCTTC.

The CDR3: CASSSYTSGGVYNEQFF. The CDR3 coding sequence is TGTGCCAGCAGCTCCTACACTAGCGGGGGGGTTTACAATGAGCAGTTCTTC. The rearrangement uses TRBV7-2 and TRBJ2-1; TRBD2 matches 13 bases. The germline CDR1 and CDR2 sequences are SGHTA and FQGNSA. The CDR3 extends over 17 amino acids. The junction had 7 bases not matched to a gene; V was cut back by 4 bases and J by 4 bases.

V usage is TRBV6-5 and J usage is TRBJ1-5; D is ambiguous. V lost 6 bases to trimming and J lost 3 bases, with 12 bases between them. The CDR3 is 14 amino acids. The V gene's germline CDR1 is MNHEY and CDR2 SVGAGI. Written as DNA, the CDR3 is TGTGCCAGCAGCACGGGCTCGTACAATCAGCCCCAGCATTTT. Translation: CASSTGSYNQPQHF.

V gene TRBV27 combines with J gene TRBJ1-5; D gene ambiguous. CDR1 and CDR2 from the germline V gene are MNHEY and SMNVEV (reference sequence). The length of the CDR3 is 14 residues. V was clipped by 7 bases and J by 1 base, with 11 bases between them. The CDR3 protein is CASTRAGSNQPQHF. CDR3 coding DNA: TGTGCCAGCACCCGGGCCGGGAGCAATCAGCCCCAGCATTTT.